Listed below are T cell receptor beta chains from one sample, sequenced in a study of regulatory T cells in long-lasting Graves disease. TCRdb re-called the multiplex PCR reads through MiXCR, storing one row per CDR3 protein. The table shows roughly 500,000 distinct CDR3 sequences, with 13% occurring only once. The sample also formed part of further work on T cells in Graves' hyperthyroidism and ophthalmopathy.

Material: peripheral blood mononuclear cells (PBMCs), obtained at new diagnosis, from a patient treated with antithyroid drugs. The receptors derive from a man aged 25 to 40 with Graves disease. Both conserved end residues are part of each CDR3. The order of the fields is D gene, J gene, V gene, clone size, CDR3 protein, CDR3 DNA. A D gene is named only where the DNA matches it firmly. Clone size is shown for a subset of rows, as once, few, many or a class of expanded clone.

-	TRBJ1-1	TRBV20-1	many	CSAREGAFF	TGCAGTGCGAGGGAGGGAGCTTTCTTT
TRBD2	TRBJ2-5	TRBV24-1	many	CATSDLAGGSQETQYF	TGTGCCACCAGTGACCTAGCGGGAGGTTCCCAAGAGACCCAGTACTTC
TRBD2	TRBJ2-1	TRBV11-2	many	CASSLVTSGRAFNEQFF	TGTGCCAGCAGCTTAGTGACTAGCGGGAGGGCCTTCAATGAGCAGTTCTTC
-	TRBJ2-5	TRBV29-1	-	CSVEEGRQETQYF	TGCAGCGTCGAGGAGGGCAGGCAAGAGACCCAGTACTTC
TRBD1	TRBJ2-7	TRBV4-1	many	CASSQGQGAREQYF	TGCGCCAGCAGCCAAGGACAGGGGGCCAGAGAGCAGTACTTC
-	TRBJ1-1	TRBV18	few	CASSPLVTAGEAFF	TGTGCCAGCTCACCACTTGTGACGGCCGGTGAAGCTTTCTTT
-	TRBJ2-1	TRBV4-1	-	CASSQYIQGLKNNEQFF	TGCGCCAGCAGCCAATACATACAGGGACTAAAGAACAATGAGCAGTTCTTC
-	TRBJ2-5	TRBV2	many	CASSEMAGIQETQYF	TGTGCCAGCAGTGAGATGGCGGGAATCCAAGAGACCCAGTACTTC
-	TRBJ2-5	TRBV5-1	-	CASSTGKGETQYF	TGCGCCAGCAGTACAGGGAAGGGAGAGACCCAGTACTTC
TRBD2	TRBJ2-7	TRBV7-2	many	CASSLPLAGVEQYF	TGTGCCAGCAGCTTACCGCTAGCGGGAGTCGAGCAGTACTTC
-	TRBJ2-1	TRBV12-3/TRBV12-4	many	CASSLDGAGGYEQFF	TGTGCCAGCAGTTTAGACGGGGCCGGGGGCTATGAGCAGTTCTTC
-	TRBJ2-3	TRBV29-1	many	CSVVTRYQDTQYF	TGCAGCGTTGTTACTCGCTATCAAGATACGCAGTATTTT
TRBD2	TRBJ2-5	TRBV28	many	CASSLGVTSGQETQYF	TGTGCCAGCAGTTTAGGGGTGACTAGCGGCCAAGAGACCCAGTACTTC
-	TRBJ2-5	TRBV2	many	CASSTGLETQYF	TGTGCCAGCAGCACAGGGTTAGAGACCCAGTACTTC
-	TRBJ1-1	TRBV4-1	many	CASKQGGPMNTEAFF	TGCGCCAGCAAGCAGGGCGGCCCCATGAACACTGAAGCTTTCTTT
-	TRBJ2-7	TRBV10-1	-	CASSGDFGVGQYF	TGCGCCAGCAGTGGGGACTTCGGCGTCGGGCAGTACTTC
-	TRBJ1-2	TRBV7-9	-	CASSPTGPNYGYTF	TGTGCCAGCAGCCCGACAGGACCTAACTATGGCTACACCTTC
-	TRBJ2-1	TRBV5-1	many	CASSYSYSSYNEQFF	TGCGCCAGCAGCTACTCTTACAGCTCCTACAATGAGCAGTTCTTC
TRBD1	TRBJ2-7	TRBV7-9	many	CASSLGQGLLEQYF	TGTGCCAGCAGCTTGGGACAGGGGTTGTTGGAGCAGTACTTC
-	TRBJ2-3	TRBV7-8	-	CASSPFVGETDTQYF	TGTGCCAGCAGCCCTTTCGTGGGAGAGACAGATACGCAGTATTTT
-	TRBJ2-7	TRBV25-1	many	CASARLGITYEQYF	TGTGCCAGCGCCCGGTTGGGGATAACCTACGAGCAGTACTTC
-	TRBJ1-2	TRBV9	many	CASSVMQGGGYTF	TGTGCCAGCAGCGTCATGCAGGGAGGCGGCTACACCTTC
-	TRBJ2-5	TRBV30	-	CAWSVGWLTGGETQYF	TGTGCCTGGAGTGTAGGGTGGCTGACCGGAGGGGAGACCCAGTACTTC
TRBD1	TRBJ1-5	TRBV28	few	CASSRDRGISNQPQHF	TGTGCCAGCAGCCGGGACAGGGGGATTAGCAATCAGCCCCAGCATTTT
TRBD1	TRBJ2-7	TRBV27	many	CASSLRGQGTYEQYF	TGTGCCAGCAGTTTAAGGGGACAGGGGACCTACGAGCAGTACTTC
-	TRBJ1-2	TRBV6-1	few	CASSEDLGRGEYGYTF	TGTGCCAGCAGTGAAGACCTGGGCAGGGGAGAATATGGCTACACCTTC
-	TRBJ2-1	TRBV4-1	-	CASSQAASRTAGDEQFF	TGCGCCAGCAGCCAAGCGGCGTCGAGGACTGCCGGGGATGAGCAGTTCTTC
TRBD2	TRBJ2-3	TRBV30	-	CAWSSVAGGQYF	TGTGCCTGGAGTTCGGTAGCGGGAGGGCAGTATTTT
-	TRBJ1-5	TRBV29-1	-	CSVEETGDQPQHF	TGCAGCGTTGAAGAGACGGGGGATCAGCCCCAGCATTTT
TRBD2	TRBJ2-3	TRBV20-1	few	CSASPGTSGRATDTQYF	TGCAGTGCCAGCCCCGGGACTAGCGGGAGGGCCACAGATACGCAGTATTTT
-	TRBJ2-6	TRBV7-9	many	CASSAPPRVTAGANVLTF	TGTGCCAGCAGCGCACCCCCCAGGGTGACAGCTGGGGCCAACGTCCTGACTTTC
TRBD2	TRBJ2-7	TRBV7-6	many	CASTFLAGGYEQYF	TGTGCCAGCACATTTCTAGCGGGAGGGTACGAGCAGTACTTC
-	TRBJ1-5	TRBV29-1	many	CSVVGGGESGNQPQHF	TGCAGCGTTGTGGGGGGGGGCGAGTCGGGCAATCAGCCCCAGCATTTT
TRBD2	TRBJ2-5	TRBV28	-	CASRSEGTSGRAQTQYF	TGTGCCAGCAGGTCGGAAGGGACTAGCGGGAGGGCCCAGACCCAGTACTTC
-	TRBJ2-3	TRBV6-1	few	CASRREDTDTQYF	TGTGCCAGCAGAAGGGAGGACACAGATACGCAGTATTTT
TRBD2	TRBJ2-1	TRBV6-1	many	CASSHDLETSGPNEQFF	TGTGCCAGCAGCCACGACCTTGAGACTAGCGGGCCCAATGAGCAGTTCTTC
-	TRBJ1-5	TRBV7-9	few	CASSLAQGQYSNQPQHF	TGTGCCAGCAGCTTAGCGCAAGGGCAATATAGCAATCAGCCCCAGCATTTT
-	TRBJ2-3	TRBV30	few	CAWGAGTATLGHTDTQYF	TGTGCCTGGGGAGCGGGGACAGCGACCCTAGGGCACACAGATACGCAGTATTTT
TRBD2	TRBJ2-1	TRBV7-9	many	CASSLPRAAGGRNNEQFF	TGTGCCAGCAGCCTTCCTCGGGCAGCGGGAGGAAGGAACAATGAGCAGTTCTTC
TRBD2	TRBJ2-7	TRBV20-1	many	CSAKTPSGSMSEQYF	TGCAGTGCTAAAACCCCTAGCGGGAGTATGAGCGAGCAGTACTTC
TRBD2	TRBJ2-3	TRBV12-3/TRBV12-4	many	CASSPMGLGSTDTQYF	TGTGCCAGCAGCCCTATGGGACTAGGGAGCACAGATACGCAGTATTTT
-	TRBJ2-7	TRBV10-3	many	CAISRDGSYEQYF	TGTGCCATCTCGCGGGACGGTTCCTACGAGCAGTACTTC
-	TRBJ2-1	TRBV5-4	many	CASSPLDAYNEQFF	TGTGCCAGCAGCCCACTCGACGCCTACAATGAGCAGTTCTTC
-	TRBJ1-1	TRBV5-1	-	CASSQVRGGDTEAFF	TGCGCCAGCAGCCAGGTGCGGGGGGGGGACACTGAAGCTTTCTTT
TRBD1	TRBJ2-3	TRBV6-1	-	CASRKDRVGDTQYF	TGTGCCAGCAGGAAGGACAGGGTAGGGGATACGCAGTATTTT
-	TRBJ2-2	TRBV12-3/TRBV12-4	many	CASRRMAGIRTGELFF	TGTGCCAGCAGACGCATGGCCGGGATACGGACCGGGGAGCTGTTTTTT
TRBD2	TRBJ2-3	TRBV15	-	CATSRVAGFLGDTQYF	TGTGCCACCAGCAGGGTAGCGGGATTCCTGGGAGATACGCAGTATTTT
-	TRBJ1-2	TRBV7-9	-	CASSLGRGGSGYTF	TGTGCCAGCAGCCTGGGCCGTGGGGGGAGTGGCTACACCTTC
TRBD2	TRBJ2-7	TRBV20-1	-	CSASGTSGPSEQYF	TGCAGTGCTAGCGGGACTAGCGGCCCCTCCGAGCAGTACTTC
TRBD2	TRBJ2-7	TRBV20-1	-	CSAKLAGPEEQYF	TGCAGTGCTAAATTAGCGGGGCCGGAAGAGCAGTACTTC
-	TRBJ1-2	TRBV19	few	CASSDRARYGYTF	TGTGCCAGTAGTGACCGGGCCAGATATGGCTACACCTTC
TRBD2	TRBJ2-5	TRBV19	-	CASSIRGGASGGPQETQYF	TGTGCCAGTAGTATAAGGGGGGGAGCTAGCGGGGGACCACAAGAGACCCAGTACTTC
-	TRBJ2-3	TRBV29-1	few	CSAETPASTDTQYF	TGCAGCGCTGAGACTCCTGCTAGCACAGATACGCAGTATTTT
-	TRBJ2-3	TRBV18	many	CASSPPSLRGTDTQYF	TGTGCCAGCTCACCACCGTCTCTAAGGGGCACAGATACGCAGTATTTT
-	TRBJ2-7	TRBV11-2	many	CASSAGLKTYEQYF	TGTGCCAGCAGCGCTGGACTTAAAACCTACGAGCAGTACTTC
TRBD2	TRBJ2-1	TRBV7-9	many	CASSLVGAGGNEQFF	TGTGCCAGCAGCTTAGTAGGAGCGGGGGGCAATGAGCAGTTCTTC
-	TRBJ1-4	TRBV11-2	many	CASSLTPGATNEKLFF	TGTGCCAGCAGCTTAACCCCGGGTGCAACTAATGAAAAACTGTTTTTT
TRBD1	TRBJ1-6	TRBV6-1	many	CASIDRDSYNSPLHF	TGTGCCAGCATCGACCGGGACAGCTATAATTCACCCCTCCACTTT